Following are 26 T cell receptor beta chains from one sample sequenced in a study of cytomegalovirus exposure and HLA in healthy donors. The PCR made use of 60 Vbeta and 13 Jbeta primers. Data came from immunoSEQ multiplex PCR; TCRdb stores just in-frame clones and leaves some out. Of some 150,000 clones in the sample, approximately 82% are singletons; the top ten hold about 3.4%. The sample comprised PBMCs. The receptors were sampled from a man younger than 35 in good health and CMV-seropositive.

As concerns this clone: Other DNA sequences of this sample code for an identical CDR3. The rearrangement joins TRBV5-4 to TRBJ1-2, with 7 bases identical to TRBD1. V shed 3 bases and J 5 bases; nucleotides not matched to a gene: 4. CDR3 size: 13 residues. Germline CDR1 SGHNT, CDR2 YYREEE (reference sequence). The CDR3 DNA sequence: TGTGCCAGCAGCTCAGAACAGGGGTATGGCTACACCTTC. It specifies CASSSEQGYGYTF.

V and J are TRBV9 and TRBJ1-5, with D possibly TRBD1 on 6 matching bases. This CDR3 has 15 residues. Trimming left V 0 bases short and J 6 bases short, with 13 bases between. CDR1 SGDLS and CDR2 YYNGEE come from the germline V gene. Here the CDR3 DNA reads TGTGCCAGCAGCGTAGATGGGCAGGGGACTCAGCCCCAGCATTTT. This codes for CASSVDGQGTQPQHF.

The CDR3 spells CSVEDEGDGVYEQYF. The CDR3 DNA sequence: TGCAGCGTTGAAGATGAGGGGGACGGAGTCTACGAGCAGTACTTC. The genes are TRBV29-1 and TRBJ2-7; a possible D gene is TRBD1 (6 bases). Germline CDR1 and CDR2: SQVTM and ANQGSEA. Deletions cut 0 bases from V and 3 bases from J, with 15 bases between. The CDR3 spans 15 residues.

The rearrangement uses TRBV5-1 and TRBJ1-1, with a weak D call TRBD1 (5 bases). This CDR3 is 15 amino acids long. V was shortened by 3 bases and J by 1 base, with 13 bases between the two germline ends. Looked up from germline, CDR1 is SGHRS and CDR2 is YFSETQ. CDR3 DNA sequence: TGCGCCAGCAGCTATGAACGCAGGGCGAACACTGAAGCTTTCTTT. This encodes CASSYERRANTEAFF.

V is TRBV7-2 and J is TRBJ2-7, with unresolved D. With 1 base removed from V and 6 bases from J, the gap between germline ends came to 4 bases. This CDR3 comprises 11 residues. Germline CDR1 is SGHTA and CDR2 is FQGNSA. CDR3 DNA: TGTGCCAGCAGCTTAGTCCTCGAGCAGTACTTC. It encodes CASSLVLEQYF. Complete variable domain (other parts from reference TRBV7-2 and TRBJ2-7): GAGVSQSPSNKVTEKGKDVELRCDPISGHTALYWYRQSLGQGLEFLIYFQGNSAPDKSGLPSDRFSAERTGGSVSTLTIQRTQQEDSAVYLCASSLVLEQYFGPGTRLTVT.

The genes are TRBV7-3 and TRBJ2-3, with TRBD2 identical over 10 bases. The CDR3 runs to 18 residues. V dropped 4 bases and J dropped 1; count of bases not matched to a gene: 11. Germline CDR1 SGHTA, CDR2 FQGTGA. In nucleotides, the CDR3 is TGTGCCAGCAGCTCTCCTACCGGGACTAGCGAACGCACAGATACGCAGTATTTT. It codes for CASSSPTGTSERTDTQYF.

The chain carries TRBV4-2 and TRBJ2-1; D is possibly TRBD2 (6 bases). This CDR3 has 11 residues. Trimming shortened V by 7 bases and J by 10 bases, and 11 bases separated the two germline ends. The germline gives CDR1 LGHNA, CDR2 YNFKEQ. CDR3: CASNLGGEQFF. The CDR3 DNA is TGTGCCAGCAACCTGGGGGGAGAGCAGTTCTTC.

In the case of this clone: The sample holds other DNA sequences that translate to the same CDR3. The J gene is TRBJ2-3, the V gene TRBV6-1; tentative D call: TRBD1 (5 bases). Germline-derived CDR1 and CDR2 are MNHNS and SASEGT. The CDR3 contains 15 residues. Trimming shortened V by 4 bases and J by 4 bases, and 15 bases separated the two germline ends. The CDR3 protein is CASSGLRQKSDTQYF. The DNA for the CDR3 is TGTGCCAGCAGTGGATTGAGACAGAAGTCAGATACGCAGTATTTT.

In this sample, this clone turned up once. This rearrangement joins TRBV19 to TRBJ1-5; tentatively, D is TRBD1 (5 bases). The germline V gene encodes CDR1 LNHDA and CDR2 SQIVND (reference sequence). V was pared by 1 base and J by 5 bases, with 12 bases between. CDR3 size: 15 residues. The CDR3 protein is CASSIVWGVDQPQHF. In DNA form, the CDR3 reads TGTGCCAGTAGTATAGTATGGGGGGTTGATCAGCCCCAGCATTTT.

The chain combines TRBV5-1 with TRBJ1-1, with TRBD1 as a possible D gene (6 bases). This CDR3 has 15 residues. V shed 4 bases and J shed 1 base, with 14 bases lying between them. Germline loops: CDR1 SGHRS, CDR2 YFSETQ. The CDR3 DNA follows: TGCGCCAGCAGCGGGTCGAGGGGGGGGAACACTGAAGCTTTCTTT. This translates into CASSGSRGGNTEAFF.

The chain employs TRBV21-1 and TRBJ1-3; TRBD1, the table's D call, was not compared with the DNA. TRBV21-1 is annotated as a pseudogene. This CDR3 is 15 amino acids long. The CDR3 nucleotides read TGTGCCAGCAGCAACGAACAGGGGAGAGGAAACACCATATATTTT. It codes for CASSNEQGRGNTIYF.

The chain employs TRBV27 and TRBJ2-3; 11 bases align to TRBD2. V trimming: 11 bases; J trimming: 3 bases; junction bases outside the gene matches: 7. The CDR3 spans 14 residues. Germline assignment: CDR1 MNHEY and CDR2 SMNVEV (reference sequence). The chain's CDR3 is CASRLAGSTDTQYF. CDR3 coding DNA: TGTGCCTCCCGACTAGCGGGGTCGACAGATACGCAGTATTTT.

This chain links TRBV9 with TRBJ2-7; 15 nucleotides align to TRBD2. This CDR3 region has 20 residues. Looked up from germline, CDR1 is SGDLS and CDR2 is YYNGEE. J lost 4 bases, V lost 0 bases, and 14 bases had no gene match. The CDR3 spells CASSVGVVAAGTSGRYEQYF. The CDR3 region has the DNA TGTGCCAGCAGCGTAGGGGTGGTGGCCGCCGGGACTAGCGGGAGGTACGAGCAGTACTTC.

This clone showed up just a few times. The chain has TRBV7-2 and TRBJ2-3; D gene ambiguous. Germline V gives CDR1 SGHTA, CDR2 FQGNSA. Trimming stripped 5 bases from V and 2 bases from J, with 5 bases between. CDR3 size: 12 residues. DNA of the CDR3: TGTGCCAGCAGCCTATACACAGATACGCAGTATTTT. Translated, it gives CASSLYTDTQYF.

The rearrangement uses TRBV6-1 and TRBJ2-5, with D maybe TRBD1 (5 bases). CDR1 is MNHNS, CDR2 SASEGT, per germline. Deletions cut 4 bases from V and 1 base from J, with 7 bases between. This CDR3 is 13 amino acids long. The chain's CDR3 is CASSATVQETQYF. DNA for the CDR3: TGTGCCAGCAGTGCGACAGTCCAAGAGACCCAGTACTTC.

V usage is TRBV6-4 and J usage is TRBJ2-1; a weak D match, TRBD2 (6 bases). Germline CDR1 reads MRHNA; CDR2 reads SNTAGT. The CDR3 has 15 residues. Trimming left V 4 bases short and J 3 bases short, with 13 bases between. The CDR3 sequence: CASSVAGSVYNEQFF. CDR3 nucleotide sequence: TGTGCCAGCAGTGTGGCCGGGAGTGTCTACAATGAGCAGTTCTTC.

This rearrangement joins TRBV7-9 to TRBJ2-7; maybe TRBD1 (5 bases). The length of the CDR3 is 12 residues. CDR1 and CDR2 from the germline V gene are SEHNR and FQNEAQ (reference sequence). V lost 6 bases and J lost 2, with 8 bases in between. This chain's CDR3 is CASSRQPYEQYF. CDR3 nucleotide sequence: TGTGCCAGCAGTCGACAGCCCTACGAGCAGTACTTC.

This sequence joins TRBV7-8 and TRBJ1-1, with TRBD1 matching over 9 bases. V was pared by 4 bases and J by 1 base, with 4 bases of the junction left unmatched. The CDR3 length is 15 residues. In germline, CDR1 is SGHVS, CDR2 FQNEAQ. The CDR3 DNA follows: TGTGCCAGCAGCTCCTGGGACAGGGCGAACACTGAAGCTTTCTTT. Its protein is CASSSWDRANTEAFF.

The chain links TRBV6-6 to TRBJ1-4; 9 nucleotides line up with TRBD1. Germline CDR1 is MNHNY and CDR2 is SVGAGI (reference sequence). With 4 bases clipped from V and 7 bases from J, the junction kept 7 bases outside the gene matches. The CDR3 has 15 amino acids. Here the CDR3 reads CASSSRDRVIEKLFF. The CDR3 nucleotides are TGTGCCAGCAGTTCCCGGGACAGGGTCATTGAAAAACTGTTTTTT.

The rearrangement uses TRBV28 and TRBJ2-7; 9 nucleotides align to TRBD2. The CDR3 covers 15 residues. With 5 bases clipped from V and 6 bases from J, the junction kept 11 bases outside the gene matches. Germline CDR1 reads MDHEN; CDR2 reads SYDVKM. This chain's CDR3 is CASSSRVAGVGEQYF. CDR3 nucleotides: TGTGCCAGCAGTAGTAGGGTAGCGGGAGTTGGCGAGCAGTACTTC.

V usage is TRBV10-3 and J usage is TRBJ1-1, with TRBD1 matching 9 bases. V trimming: 4 bases; J trimming: 1 base; junction bases outside the gene matches: 1. The germline V gene encodes CDR1 ENHRY and CDR2 SYGVKD. The CDR3 has 14 amino acids. CDR3 sequence reads: CAISGGQGNTEAFF. CDR3 nucleotide sequence: TGTGCCATCAGTGGGGGACAGGGGAACACTGAAGCTTTCTTT.

This chain connects TRBV6-5 to TRBJ1-1; D remains ambiguous. V dropped 2 bases and J dropped 6 bases, with 10 bases sitting between them. Germline assignment: CDR1 MNHEY and CDR2 SVGAGI. The CDR3 contains 13 residues. This CDR3 is CASSYGTLPEAFF. The CDR3 bases are TGTGCCAGCAGTTACGGCACGTTACCTGAAGCTTTCTTT.

The chain combines TRBV28 with TRBJ2-7, with a weak D call TRBD1 (6 bases). CDR1 and CDR2 from the germline V gene are MDHEN and SYDVKM. The CDR3 runs 15 residues. The V gene lost 4 bases and the J gene lost 3 bases, with 16 bases spanning the gap. CDR3 loop: CASSSPPGQNYEQYF. CDR3 coding DNA: TGTGCCAGCAGTTCCCCCCCGGGACAAAACTACGAGCAGTACTTC.

The chain employs TRBV5-1 and TRBJ1-1, with 7 positions matching TRBD1. This CDR3 is built from 14 residues. V dropped 5 bases and J dropped 0; count of bases not matched to a gene: 4. Germline CDR1 is SGHRS and CDR2 is YFSETQ. The CDR3 DNA reads TGCGCCAGCAGAGGACAGGCCATGAACACTGAAGCTTTCTTT. Translation: CASRGQAMNTEAFF.

For this clone: In the same sample, other DNA sequences code for this CDR3. The chain employs TRBV20-1 and TRBJ2-1; the D gene is possibly TRBD2 (5 bases). V gave up 6 bases and J gave up 9 bases, with 9 bases separating them. There are 10 residues in the CDR3. Germline assignment: CDR1 DFQATT and CDR2 SNEGSKA (reference sequence). The CDR3 DNA is TGCAGTGCCCCTCGGGGTGAGCAGTTCTTC. Amino acids: CSAPRGEQFF.

The V and J genes are TRBV28 and TRBJ2-1; 11 positions agree with TRBD2. The junction had 12 bases not matched to a gene; V was cut back by 4 bases and J by 7 bases. The CDR3 extends over 17 amino acids. Germline V gives CDR1 MDHEN, CDR2 SYDVKM. CDR3 bases: TGTGCCAGCAGTTCGGCCGGGACTAGCGGCAAGCTTAATGAGCAGTTCTTC. Amino acid sequence: CASSSAGTSGKLNEQFF.